Below, 32 T cell receptor beta chains from the same sample are listed, as sequenced in a study of T cell repertoires in cytomegalovirus infection. TCRdb analysed the reads with MiXCR anew, one entry per CDR3 protein. The sample has around 440,000 distinct CDR3 sequences, over 9% seen once. Sequencing was done on a sample of PBMCs. The receptors were sampled from a human donor in good health (CMV status not recorded). Some clones in this sample may be carry-over from other donors' samples.

This clonotype was detected ten times or more. The chain has TRBV12-3 or TRBV12-4 and TRBJ1-5; TRBD1 matches 8 bases. The CDR3 totals 17 residues. Trimming took 3 bases from V and 2 from J; bases not matched to a gene: 9. Written as DNA, the CDR3 is TGTGCCAGCAGTTTGGCACAGGGGGTTGGAGGCAATCAGCCCCAGCATTTT. The encoded protein is CASSLAQGVGGNQPQHF.

This clonotype has at least ten counts. This rearrangement joins TRBV7-2 to TRBJ2-7; TRBD2 matches 7 bases. The germline V gene has CDR1 SGHTA and CDR2 FQGNSA. V trimming: 1 base; J trimming: 0 bases; junction bases outside the gene matches: 6. This CDR3 has 16 amino acids. The CDR3 is CASSLEGGSPSYEQYF. The CDR3 DNA reads TGTGCCAGCAGCTTAGAAGGCGGGAGCCCCTCCTACGAGCAGTACTTC.

This clonotype occurred many times. V and J are TRBV7-9 and TRBJ1-1; TRBD1 might be the D (6 bases). The germline V gene has CDR1 SEHNR and CDR2 FQNEAQ (reference sequence). The ends were cut back, 5 bases at V and 2 bases at J, with 15 bases in the middle. The CDR3 runs to 15 residues. DNA for the CDR3: TGTGCCAGCAGCCCCGAAGGCAGGGGAAACACTGAAGCTTTCTTT. Translation: CASSPEGRGNTEAFF.

At least ten counts were recorded for this clonotype. The chain uses TRBV7-9 and TRBJ2-7; 7 bases are a match to TRBD2. J lost 3 bases, V lost 5 bases, and 7 bases had no gene match. Germline V gene sequence: CDR1 SEHNR, CDR2 FQNEAQ (reference sequence). The CDR3 contains 14 residues. CDR3 in DNA: TGTGCCAGCAGCCACATAGCGGGTGGCTACGAGCAGTACTTC. Translated: CASSHIAGGYEQYF.

This clonotype showed up just a few times. The chain uses TRBV27 and TRBJ2-7; possible D gene TRBD1, 5 bases. In germline, CDR1 is MNHEY, CDR2 SMNVEV (reference sequence). This CDR3 is 13 amino acids long. V gave up 3 bases and J gave up 2 bases, with 8 bases separating them. The CDR3 DNA sequence: TGTGCCAGCAGTTTTGGACACACCTACGAGCAGTACTTC. This sequence encodes CASSFGHTYEQYF.

This clonotype was counted a few times. This chain uses TRBV19 with TRBJ1-5; no clear D. This CDR3 has 13 residues. Trimming pared 0 bases from V and 5 bases from J, leaving 5 bases between. Germline loops: CDR1 LNHDA, CDR2 SQIVND (reference sequence). CDR3 sequence: CASSIDPYQPQHF. The CDR3 DNA reads TGTGCCAGTAGTATAGATCCCTATCAGCCCCAGCATTTT. Drawing the rest from reference TRBV19 and TRBJ1-5, the complete variable domain is DGGITQSPKYLFRKEGQNVTLSCEQNLNHDAMYWYRQDPGQGLRLIYYSQIVNDFQKGDIAEGYSVSREKKESFPLTVTSAQKNPTAFYLCASSIDPYQPQHFGDGTRLSIL.

Regarding this clonotype: This may be a read error, as it is one base from a much larger clone. The chain is built from TRBV28 and TRBJ1-5, with D unclear. The ends were cut back, 2 bases at V and 12 bases at J, with 14 bases in the middle. The CDR3 consists of 13 residues. In germline, CDR1 is MDHEN, CDR2 SYDVKM. The CDR3 loop is CASSLPQVKLQHF. The DNA of the CDR3 is TGTGCCAGCAGTTTACCGCAGGTAAAGCTCCAGCATTTT.

The CDR3 is CSVEDLASGSVGEQYF. The CDR3, as DNA: TGCAGCGTTGAAGATCTAGCTAGCGGGAGTGTCGGCGAGCAGTACTTC. The chain joins TRBV29-1 to TRBJ2-7, with 10 nucleotides matching TRBD2. The length of the CDR3 is 16 residues. V was pared by 0 bases and J by 6 bases, with 11 bases of the junction left unmatched. Germline V gene lookup returns CDR1 SQVTM and CDR2 ANQGSEA.

The chain is built from TRBV5-1 and TRBJ2-2, with 7 positions matching TRBD2. The V and J ends lost 3 bases and 4 bases, in that order; junction bases with no gene match: 9. Germline V CDR1 and CDR2: SGHRS, YFSETQ. The CDR3 runs to 16 residues. CDR3 sequence: CASSSGGGEFTGELFF. CDR3 nucleotide sequence: TGCGCCAGCAGCTCGGGAGGCGGGGAGTTCACCGGGGAGCTGTTTTTT.

This clonotype has more than one count but fewer than ten. J is TRBJ2-3 and V is TRBV5-1, with a possible D match to TRBD2 (7 bases). The CDR3 loop spans 18 amino acids. Germline V gene lookup returns CDR1 SGHRS and CDR2 YFSETQ. V was trimmed by 5 bases and J by 4 bases, leaving 26 bases between them. DNA of the CDR3: TGCGCCAGCAGATCAACCCCGGGGGGCAGGGCGCCGGCAGATACGCAGTATTTT. Its protein is CASRSTPGGRAPADTQYF. The whole variable domain, remainder taken from reference TRBV5-1 and TRBJ2-3, is KAGVTQTPRYLIKTRGQQVTLSCSPISGHRSVSWYQQTPGQGLQFLFEYFSETQRNKGNFPGRFSGRQFSNSRSEMNVSTLELGDSALYLCASRSTPGGRAPADTQYFGPGTRLTVL.

This clonotype was counted a few times. V gene TRBV9 combines with J gene TRBJ1-1; D is ambiguous. CDR3 size: 13 residues. CDR1 and CDR2 (germline): SGDLS, YYNGEE. Trimming stripped 0 bases from V and 4 bases from J, with 7 bases between. This CDR3 is CASSVEVFTEAFF. CDR3 in DNA: TGTGCCAGCAGCGTAGAGGTTTTCACTGAAGCTTTCTTT.

This clonotype was seen many times. The V and J genes are TRBV15 and TRBJ2-2; TRBD2 matches at 8 bases. The V and J ends lost 5 bases and 6 bases, in that order; junction bases with no gene match: 2. Per germline, CDR1 LNHNV and CDR2 YYDKDF (reference sequence). CDR3 length equals 13 residues. CDR3 sequence: CATSLAGSGELFF. CDR3 bases: TGTGCCACCAGCTTAGCGGGGTCCGGGGAGCTGTTTTTT.

This clonotype was seen at least ten times. V and J are TRBV25-1 and TRBJ2-1; D may be TRBD1 or TRBD2 (6 bases each). This CDR3 contains 15 residues. CDR1 is MGHDK, CDR2 SYGVNS, per germline. The germline V and J ends were trimmed by 3 bases and 14 bases, with 23 bases remaining between them. The CDR3 DNA reads as TGTGCCAGCAGTGAGCGGGACATAGCATTCCCCTATAAGTTCTTC. Its protein is CASSERDIAFPYKFF. The full variable domain, rest sourced from reference TRBV25-1 and TRBJ2-1, is EADIYQTPRYLVIGTGKKITLECSQTMGHDKMYWYQQDPGMELHLIHYSYGVNSTEKGDLSSESTVSRIRTEHFPLTLESARPSHTSQYLCASSERDIAFPYKFFGPGTRLTVL.

Notes on this clonotype: Being one base from a much bigger clone, this may be a read error. The chain combines TRBV7-8 with TRBJ1-2; D possibly corresponds to TRBD1 (5 bases). CDR1 is SGHVS and CDR2 is FQNEAQ in the germline V gene. V was pared by 0 bases and J by 3 bases, with 8 bases between. The CDR3 spans 14 residues. The CDR3 sequence: CASSLAPTDYGYTF. CDR3 bases: TGTGCCAGCAGCTTAGCGCCGACAGACTATGGCTACACCTTC. Looking up the rest from reference TRBV7-8 and TRBJ1-2 gives the full variable domain: GAGVSQSPRYKVAKRGQDVALRCDPISGHVSLFWYQQALGQGPEFLTYFQNEAQLDKSGLPSDRFFAERPEGSVSTLKIQRTQQEDSAVYLCASSLAPTDYGYTFGSGTRLTVV.

The gene calls are TRBV28 and TRBJ2-5, with 8 bases matching TRBD1. The V segment lost 6 bases and the J segment 6 bases; nucleotides outside the gene matches: 15. CDR1 MDHEN and CDR2 SYDVKM come from the germline V gene. The CDR3 runs to 16 residues. CDR3 in DNA: TGTGCCAGCAGCCCTCGACAGGGGAGGCTGGTACAGACCCAGTACTTC. Its translation is CASSPRQGRLVQTQYF.

This clonotype has only a few counts. The chain recombines TRBV29-1 with TRBJ1-4; TRBD1 agrees at 10 bases. The trim removed 3 bases at V and 7 bases at J, leaving 5 bases unmatched. The CDR3 consists of 14 residues. The V gene's germline CDR1 is SQVTM and CDR2 ANQGSEA. CDR3: CSVEYRDRGEKLFF. The CDR3 bases are TGCAGCGTTGAGTACCGGGACAGGGGTGAAAAACTGTTTTTT.

This clonotype was observed at least ten times. The chain carries TRBV7-8 and TRBJ2-1, with 9 bases matching TRBD2. Germline CDR1 reads SGHVS; CDR2 reads FQNEAQ. The V gene end was trimmed by 1 base and the J gene end by 5 bases; junction bases not matched to a gene: 3. This CDR3 is 15 amino acids long. Written as DNA, the CDR3 is TGTGCCAGCAGCTTAGGGAGACTAGCGGACAATGAGCAGTTCTTC. Encoded protein: CASSLGRLADNEQFF.

This clonotype was recorded at least ten times. This chain joins TRBV27 and TRBJ1-2; 7 nucleotides line up with TRBD1. V lost 5 bases to trimming and J lost 4 bases; unmatched junction nucleotides: 7. The germline V gene has CDR1 MNHEY and CDR2 SMNVEV (reference sequence). This CDR3 has 14 residues. CDR3 sequence reads: CASSDRQGVYGYTF. DNA for the CDR3: TGTGCCAGCAGTGATCGACAGGGCGTCTATGGCTACACCTTC.

The chain uses TRBV12-3 or TRBV12-4 and TRBJ2-5, with 9 bases lining up with TRBD2. This CDR3 spans 16 amino acids. The V gene end was trimmed by 5 bases and the J gene end by 2 bases; junction bases not matched to a gene: 9. This chain's CDR3 is CASSPIAGDWQETQYF. Written as DNA, the CDR3 is TGTGCCAGCAGTCCCATAGCGGGAGATTGGCAAGAGACCCAGTACTTC.

In its sample, this clonotype was seen a few times. The genes are TRBV19 and TRBJ1-5, with a weak D call TRBD1 (5 bases). Trimming took off 5 bases at V and 4 bases at J, with 15 bases between the two ends. Germline loops: CDR1 LNHDA, CDR2 SQIVND (reference sequence). The CDR3 has 15 amino acids. CDR3 amino acids: CASSVLGDFNQPQHF. In DNA form, the CDR3 reads TGTGCCAGTAGTGTCCTCGGGGACTTTAATCAGCCCCAGCATTTT.

A few counts support this clonotype. The chain recombines TRBV19 with TRBJ2-7; D is unclear. Germline CDR1 and CDR2: LNHDA and SQIVND (reference sequence). Trimming removed 3 bases at V and 5 bases at J, with 20 bases between. CDR3 length: 16 amino acids. The CDR3 sequence is CASSIVGLVTIHEQYF. CDR3 in DNA: TGTGCCAGTAGTATTGTAGGGTTGGTGACCATCCACGAGCAGTACTTC.

This rearrangement joins TRBV18 to TRBJ2-7; 8 bases agree with TRBD1. CDR1 KGHSH and CDR2 LQKENI come from the germline V gene. The CDR3 runs to 17 residues. V was pared by 0 bases and J by 1 base, with 8 bases of the junction left unmatched. CDR3 in DNA: TGTGCCAGCTCACCACCGGTGGGGACAGGTCAGTCCTACGAGCAGTACTTC. This codes for CASSPPVGTGQSYEQYF.

This clonotype was counted ten times or more. V is TRBV25-1 and J is TRBJ2-1; no firm D call. Germline CDR1 is MGHDK and CDR2 is SYGVNS. The CDR3 is made up of 12 amino acids. V was trimmed by 3 bases and J by 13 bases, leaving 13 bases between them. The DNA of the CDR3 is TGTGCCAGCAGTGAGGCGGAGAGGCCCCAGTTCTTC. As protein: CASSEAERPQFF.

This clonotype was recorded at least ten times. This rearrangement joins TRBV19 to TRBJ1-5; 12 bases map to TRBD1. V gave up 6 bases and J gave up 1 base; unmatched junction bases: 7. Germline CDR1 reads LNHDA; CDR2 reads SQIVND (reference sequence). The CDR3 spans 17 residues. CDR3 coding DNA: TGTGCCAGTAGCCCGACCGGGACAGGGGGCAGCAATCAGCCCCAGCATTTT. This translates into CASSPTGTGGSNQPQHF.

This clonotype showed up many times. The CDR3 here is CASSLAYGAMSSPLHF. CDR3 coding DNA: TGTGCCAGCAGCTTAGCGTACGGGGCGATGAGTTCACCCCTCCACTTT. This chain links TRBV7-2 with TRBJ1-6; D is perhaps TRBD1 (5 bases). The CDR3 spans 16 residues. Germline lookup yields CDR1 SGHTA and CDR2 FQGNSA. V lost 0 bases to trimming and J lost 9 bases, with 15 bases between them.

This clonotype was seen only a few times. The V gene is TRBV10-3, the J gene TRBJ1-6; possibly TRBD1 for D (5 bases). With 2 bases removed from V and 2 bases from J, the gap between germline ends came to 10 bases. Germline CDR1 and CDR2: ENHRY and SYGVKD. The CDR3 length is 16 residues. The CDR3 DNA reads TGTGCCATCAGTGAGCACCGGGACCCCTATAATTCACCCCTCCACTTT. This encodes CAISEHRDPYNSPLHF.

This clonotype has at least ten counts. The V gene is TRBV25-1, the J gene TRBJ2-1; tentative D call: TRBD1 (5 bases). In germline, CDR1 is MGHDK, CDR2 SYGVNS. The CDR3 has 14 amino acids. The V gene lost 5 bases and the J gene lost 7 bases, with 15 bases spanning the gap. In DNA, the CDR3 is TGTGCCAGCAGTCGCGAAGGACACAGTAATGAGCAGTTCTTC. It yields the protein CASSREGHSNEQFF.

At least ten counts were recorded for this clonotype. The gene calls are TRBV28 and TRBJ1-1; TRBD1 agrees at 8 bases. This CDR3 contains 14 residues. J gave up 4 bases and V 5 bases, and 6 bases lay outside the gene matches. CDR1 and CDR2 (germline): MDHEN, SYDVKM. The CDR3: CASSPGGSGTEAFF. Written as DNA, the CDR3 is TGTGCCAGCAGTCCAGGGGGCTCTGGCACTGAAGCTTTCTTT. Complete variable domain (other parts from reference TRBV28 and TRBJ1-1): DVKVTQSSRYLVKRTGEKVFLECVQDMDHENMFWYRQDPGLGLRLIYFSYDVKMKEKGDIPEGYSVSREKKERFSLILESASTNQTSMYLCASSPGGSGTEAFFGQGTRLTVV.

The table lists this clonotype with many counts. The rearrangement joins TRBV7-9 to TRBJ2-1; the D gene could be TRBD1 or TRBD2 (6 bases each). The CDR3 sequence is 16 residues long. Per germline, CDR1 SEHNR and CDR2 FQNEAQ (reference sequence). V dropped 7 bases and J dropped 3 bases, with 19 bases sitting between them. This CDR3 reads CASKLRGEIGYNEQFF. CDR3 coding DNA: TGTGCCAGCAAACTGAGGGGGGAGATCGGCTACAATGAGCAGTTCTTC.

This clonotype was picked up many times. The chain joins TRBV6-2 or TRBV6-3 to TRBJ2-2; D is perhaps TRBD2 (5 bases). V lost 10 bases to trimming and J lost 4 bases, with 16 bases between them. CDR3 size: 14 residues. The germline CDR1 and CDR2 sequences are MNHEY and SVGEGT. For the CDR3, the DNA is TGTGCCACCCGGAAAACTCGGGGCACCGGGGAGCTGTTTTTT. The encoded protein is CATRKTRGTGELFF.

At least ten counts were recorded for this clonotype. V gene TRBV6-2 or TRBV6-3 combines with J gene TRBJ2-1, with D unresolved. The V end was cut by 8 bases, the J end by 5 bases, with 7 bases between. Germline CDR1 MNHEY, CDR2 SVGEGT. The CDR3 runs 11 residues. The CDR3 spells CASADNNEQFF. The CDR3 bases are TGTGCCAGCGCCGACAACAATGAGCAGTTCTTC.

This clonotype was detected many times. The gene calls are TRBV12-3 or TRBV12-4 and TRBJ2-1; D is uncertain. The CDR3 has 12 amino acids. V gave up 2 bases and J gave up 10 bases, with 9 bases separating them. Here the CDR3 reads CASSLSSGEQFF. The CDR3 DNA reads as TGTGCCAGCAGTTTATCCTCCGGGGAGCAGTTCTTC.